Following are 17 T cell receptor beta chains from one sample sequenced in a study of T cells in localized non-small cell lung cancer. Clones were read by immunoSEQ multiplex PCR, and TCRdb kept only the in-frame ones, dropping some. The data show more than 30,000 clones, roughly 88% seen once. Sequences were derived from peripheral blood mononuclear cells, sampled before any cancer treatment. The receptors were sampled from a woman aged 35 to 70 with stage III lung adenocarcinoma.

The chain is built from TRBV19 and TRBJ1-1; 7 nucleotides line up with TRBD1. Germline lookup yields CDR1 LNHDA and CDR2 SQIVND (reference sequence). There are 15 residues in the CDR3. Trimming removed 6 bases from V and 4 bases from J; junction bases left unmatched: 11. The CDR3 sequence: CASSSPRQGVTEAFF. CDR3 nucleotide sequence: TGTGCCAGTAGCTCTCCTCGACAGGGTGTCACTGAAGCTTTCTTT.

The genes are TRBV6-5 and TRBJ2-3; tentative D call: TRBD2 (5 bases). V gave up 8 bases and J gave up 1 base, with 10 bases separating them. CDR1 is MNHEY and CDR2 is SVGAGI in the germline V gene. The CDR3 covers 13 residues. The CDR3 DNA sequence: TGTGCCAGCCGGACTGCCGGCACAGATACGCAGTATTTT. Protein sequence: CASRTAGTDTQYF.

The V call is TRBV5-1, the J call TRBJ2-1; D is possibly TRBD2 (6 bases). The CDR3 runs 17 residues. The germline gives CDR1 SGHRS, CDR2 YFSETQ. V lost 4 bases to trimming and J lost 3 bases, with 20 bases between them. The CDR3 bases are TGCGCCAGCAGCGCCACTCCTGGAGGCGGGAACTACAATGAGCAGTTCTTC. Translated: CASSATPGGGNYNEQFF.

The chain combines TRBV11-2 with TRBJ1-2, with 9 positions matching TRBD1. The germline V gene has CDR1 SGHAT and CDR2 FQNNGV. This CDR3 contains 14 residues. The V and J ends lost 10 bases and 7 bases, in that order; junction bases with no gene match: 13. CDR3 sequence (DNA): TGTGCCACTCGCGAAAGGGACAGGGAATCTGGCTACACCTTC. This translates into CATRERDRESGYTF. Full variable domain (rest looked up from reference TRBV11-2 and TRBJ1-2): EAGVAQSPRYKIIEKRQSVAFWCNPISGHATLYWYQQILGQGPKLLIQFQNNGVVDDSQLPKDRFSAERLKGVDSTLKIQPAKLEDSAVYLCATRERDRESGYTFGSGTRLTVV.

The V call is TRBV27, the J call TRBJ1-5; D is unclear. Germline V lookup: CDR1 MNHEY, CDR2 SMNVEV (reference sequence). The CDR3 contains 13 residues. V was clipped by 6 bases and J by 8 bases, with 14 bases between them. The DNA of the CDR3 is TGTGCCAGCAGCCTTTTGGGATGGGAGCCCCAGCATTTT. This encodes CASSLLGWEPQHF.

The chain couples TRBV19 to TRBJ2-2; TRBD2 aligns across 7 bases. Trimming cost V 4 bases and J 4 bases; bases outside gene matches: 3. From germline, CDR1 is LNHDA and CDR2 SQIVND (reference sequence). This CDR3 is built from 14 residues. CDR3 loop: CASSTRLATGELFF. DNA for the CDR3: TGTGCCAGTAGTACCCGACTAGCCACCGGGGAGCTGTTTTTT.

This sequence joins TRBV19 and TRBJ1-5; D may be TRBD1 (5 bases). CDR1 and CDR2 from the germline V gene are LNHDA and SQIVND (reference sequence). This CDR3 contains 16 residues. Trimming left V 7 bases short and J 0 bases short, with 16 bases between. Here the CDR3 DNA reads TGTGCCAGTACCCCGGGGACCGTCCTTAGCAATCAGCCCCAGCATTTT. This gives the protein CASTPGTVLSNQPQHF.

The rearrangement links TRBV7-6 to TRBJ2-2, with 11 bases aligning to TRBD2. This CDR3 has 17 amino acids. Trimming cost V 5 bases and J 5 bases; bases outside gene matches: 10. The V gene's germline CDR1 is SGHVS and CDR2 FNYEAQ. CDR3 sequence: CASSRLASGGLTGELFF. Written as DNA, the CDR3 is TGTGCCAGCAGCCGATTGGCTAGCGGGGGGTTAACCGGGGAGCTGTTTTTT.

J is TRBJ2-5 and V is TRBV5-4; D gene uncertain. Trimming shortened V by 4 bases and J by 5 bases, and 12 bases separated the two germline ends. The germline gives CDR1 SGHNT, CDR2 YYREEE (reference sequence). This CDR3 has 13 amino acids. The CDR3 region has the DNA TGTGCCAGCAGCAACCGGTCCCGGGAGACCCAGTACTTC. It translates to CASSNRSRETQYF.

This chain connects TRBV6-6 to TRBJ1-4; perhaps TRBD1 as D (5 bases). Trimming removed 8 bases at V and 0 bases at J, with 16 bases between. There are 16 residues in the CDR3. Looked up from germline, CDR1 is MNHNY and CDR2 is SVGAGI (reference sequence). The CDR3 DNA follows: TGTGCCAGCCTCTTATCGGGGGGGGCAACTAATGAAAAACTGTTTTTT. Its translation is CASLLSGGATNEKLFF.

This clone was observed once. This sequence joins TRBV7-8 and TRBJ1-1, with D uncertain. This CDR3 has 13 residues. V was shortened by 3 bases and J by 4 bases, with 9 bases between the two germline ends. Germline V gene data show CDR1 as SGHVS and CDR2 as FQNEAQ. Here the CDR3 DNA reads TGTGCCAGCAGCTTTGACCTGATCACTGAAGCTTTCTTT. Amino acid sequence: CASSFDLITEAFF.

The J gene is TRBJ1-2, the V gene TRBV5-4; no clear D gene. The germline gives CDR1 SGHNT, CDR2 YYREEE (reference sequence). V lost 3 bases and J lost 2, with 11 bases in between. The CDR3 length is 14 residues. The CDR3 region has the DNA TGTGCCAGCAGCTCCCGAGGCGGAAACTATGGCTACACCTTC. This codes for CASSSRGGNYGYTF.

The gene calls are TRBV2 and TRBJ1-4, with D unclear. V was trimmed by 10 bases and J by 3 bases, leaving 15 bases between them. The germline CDR1 and CDR2 sequences are SNHLY and FYNNEI. CDR3 size: 14 residues. The CDR3, as DNA: TGTGCCACCCGCTCCGGGCGGGCTAATGAAAAACTGTTTTTT. Translated: CATRSGRANEKLFF.

The chain combines TRBV9 with TRBJ2-5; unclear D gene. CDR1 is SGDLS and CDR2 is YYNGEE in the germline V gene. The ends were cut back, 2 bases at V and 5 bases at J, with 13 bases in the middle. This CDR3 contains 14 residues. The CDR3 nucleotides read TGTGCCAGCAGCGTGAACAGCCTCCCGGAGACCCAGTACTTC. It yields the protein CASSVNSLPETQYF.

This chain connects TRBV9 to TRBJ2-1; D is uncertain. The CDR3 has 12 amino acids. CDR1 SGDLS and CDR2 YYNGEE come from the germline V gene. Between the trimmed V and J ends, which lost 1 base and 6 bases, there was a span of 5 bases. The CDR3 protein is CASSVLTNEQFF. Written as DNA, the CDR3 is TGTGCCAGCAGCGTACTCACCAATGAGCAGTTCTTC.

V and J are TRBV5-1 and TRBJ2-2; D uncertain. The CDR3 covers 15 residues. Germline loops: CDR1 SGHRS, CDR2 YFSETQ. The V gene lost 4 bases and the J gene lost 2 bases, with 12 bases spanning the gap. CDR3 protein: CASSQVGQNTGELFF. The CDR3 nucleotides read TGCGCCAGCAGCCAGGTTGGGCAAAACACCGGGGAGCTGTTTTTT. The whole variable domain, remainder taken from reference TRBV5-1 and TRBJ2-2, is KAGVTQTPRYLIKTRGQQVTLSCSPISGHRSVSWYQQTPGQGLQFLFEYFSETQRNKGNFPGRFSGRQFSNSRSEMNVSTLELGDSALYLCASSQVGQNTGELFFGEGSRLTVL.

The chain has TRBV4-2 and TRBJ2-2, with a tentative D call TRBD1 (6 bases). V dropped 0 bases and J dropped 2 bases, with 16 bases sitting between them. The CDR3 covers 18 residues. The germline V gene encodes CDR1 LGHNA and CDR2 YNFKEQ. CDR3 DNA: TGTGCCAGCAGCCAAGATCCGACGGGACAAATTAACACCGGGGAGCTGTTTTTT. It yields the protein CASSQDPTGQINTGELFF.